This TCR beta chain was identified in a study of cytomegalovirus exposure and HLA in healthy donors. CDR1 is LNHDA, CDR2 SQIVND, per germline (reference sequence). V was clipped by 5 bases and J by 8 bases; unmatched bases: 6. The CDR3 has 13 residues. With 60 Vbeta and 13 Jbeta primers, the PCR was carried out. Clones were sequenced by immunoSEQ multiplex PCR, and TCRdb holds only the in-frame ones, with some missing. The sample contains under 200,000 clones, roughly 70% of which appear only once. Sequencing input: PBMCs. The chain carries TRBV19 and TRBJ1-2, with 9 positions matching TRBD1. The TCR sequence derives from a girl aged 5-17 years in good health and CMV-seronegative. The CDR3: CASSGTGSNGYTF. The DNA of the CDR3 is TGTGCCAGTAGTGGGACAGGGTCTAACGGCTACACCTTC.